The source of this TCR beta chain is a study of technical replicates of blood from four donors. The table came from immunoSEQ multiplex PCR; TCRdb's copy has only in-frame clones and leaves some out. The sample gives tens of thousands of clones, 95% of which show up once; approximately 0.26% is in the top ten. The germline V gene has CDR1 SGDLS and CDR2 YYNGEE. V gave up 4 bases and J gave up 8 bases, with 10 bases separating them. This CDR3 is built from 12 residues. The sequence was obtained from a human donor in good health. The chain carries TRBV9 and TRBJ2-1; D uncertain. The specimen was T cells isolated from PBMCs. DNA of the CDR3: TGTGCCAGCAGCCCCTCCCCGGATGAGCAGTTCTTC. It specifies CASSPSPDEQFF.